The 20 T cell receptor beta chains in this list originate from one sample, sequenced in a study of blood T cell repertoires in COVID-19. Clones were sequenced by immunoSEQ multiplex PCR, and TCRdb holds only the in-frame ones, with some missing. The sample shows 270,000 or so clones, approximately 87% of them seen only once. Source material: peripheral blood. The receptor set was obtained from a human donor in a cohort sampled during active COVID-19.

CDR3 sequence (DNA): TGCAGTGCTAGTAGATTTAGGGACAGGGTAAAGAGGGCCATATATTTT. Protein sequence: CSASRFRDRVKRAIYF. The chain combines TRBV20-1 with TRBJ1-3; 9 bases are a match to TRBD1. The CDR3 consists of 16 residues. With V trimmed by 3 bases and J by 11 bases, 17 bases remained unmatched. CDR1 DFQATT and CDR2 SNEGSKA come from the germline V gene (reference sequence).

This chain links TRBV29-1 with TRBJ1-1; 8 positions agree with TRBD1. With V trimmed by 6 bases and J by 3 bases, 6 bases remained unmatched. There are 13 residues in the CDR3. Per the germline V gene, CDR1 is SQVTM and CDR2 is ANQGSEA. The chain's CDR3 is CSVMTGEDTEAFF. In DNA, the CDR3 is TGCAGCGTCATGACAGGGGAGGACACTGAAGCTTTCTTT.

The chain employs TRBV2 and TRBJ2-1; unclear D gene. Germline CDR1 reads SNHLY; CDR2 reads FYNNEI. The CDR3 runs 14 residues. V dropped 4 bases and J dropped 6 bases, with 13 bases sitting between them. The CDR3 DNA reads TGTGCCAGCAGTGCTATCGGTCGGTTCAATGAGCAGTTCTTC. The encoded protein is CASSAIGRFNEQFF.

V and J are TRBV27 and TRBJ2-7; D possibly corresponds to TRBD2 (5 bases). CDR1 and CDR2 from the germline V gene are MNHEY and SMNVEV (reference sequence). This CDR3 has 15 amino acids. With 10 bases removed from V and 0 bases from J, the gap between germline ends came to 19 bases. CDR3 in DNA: TGTGCCACCGACGGGGAGAGAGAGTCCTCCTACGAGCAGTACTTC. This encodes CATDGERESSYEQYF.

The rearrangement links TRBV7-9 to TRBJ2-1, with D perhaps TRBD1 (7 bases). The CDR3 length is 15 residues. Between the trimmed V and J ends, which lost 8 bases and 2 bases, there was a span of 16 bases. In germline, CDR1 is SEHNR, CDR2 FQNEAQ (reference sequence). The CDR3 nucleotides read TGTGCCAGCGGAGGGGGACAGAATGCCTACAATGAGCAGTTCTTC. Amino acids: CASGGGQNAYNEQFF.

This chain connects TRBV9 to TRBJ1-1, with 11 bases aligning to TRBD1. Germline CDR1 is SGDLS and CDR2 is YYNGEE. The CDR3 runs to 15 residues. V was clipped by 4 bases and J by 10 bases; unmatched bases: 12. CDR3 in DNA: TGTGCCAGCAGCTTGGGGACAGGGGGTAGTGAGTCAGCTTTCTTT. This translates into CASSLGTGGSESAFF.

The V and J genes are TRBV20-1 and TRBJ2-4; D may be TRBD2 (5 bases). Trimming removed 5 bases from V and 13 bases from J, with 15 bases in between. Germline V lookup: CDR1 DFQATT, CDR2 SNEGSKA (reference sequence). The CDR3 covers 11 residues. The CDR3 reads CSAYKGLTQYF. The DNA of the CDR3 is TGCAGTGCTTATAAAGGACTTACCCAGTACTTC.

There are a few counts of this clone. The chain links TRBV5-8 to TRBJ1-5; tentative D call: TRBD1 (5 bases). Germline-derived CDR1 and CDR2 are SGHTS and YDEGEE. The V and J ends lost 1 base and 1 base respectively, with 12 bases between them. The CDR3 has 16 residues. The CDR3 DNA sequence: TGTGCCAGCAGCTTGTCTAGGGGTTGGAGCAATCAGCCCCAGCATTTT. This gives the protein CASSLSRGWSNQPQHF.

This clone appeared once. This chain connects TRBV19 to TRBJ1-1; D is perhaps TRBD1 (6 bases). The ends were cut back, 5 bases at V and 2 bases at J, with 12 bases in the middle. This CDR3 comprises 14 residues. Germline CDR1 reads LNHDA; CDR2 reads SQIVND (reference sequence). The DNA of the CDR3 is TGTGCCAGTAGTCTGACAGGTCCCAACACTGAAGCTTTCTTT. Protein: CASSLTGPNTEAFF.

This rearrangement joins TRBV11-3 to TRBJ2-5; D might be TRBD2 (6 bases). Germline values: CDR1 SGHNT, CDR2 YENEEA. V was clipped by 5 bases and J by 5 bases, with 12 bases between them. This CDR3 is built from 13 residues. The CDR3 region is CASSPGSRETQYF. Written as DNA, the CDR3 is TGTGCCAGCAGCCCCGGGAGTCGGGAGACCCAGTACTTC. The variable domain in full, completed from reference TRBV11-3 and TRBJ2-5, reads EAGVVQSPRYKIIEKKQPVAFWCNPISGHNTLYWYLQNLGQGPELLIRYENEEAVDDSQLPKDRFSAERLKGVDSTLKIQPAELGDSAVYLCASSPGSRETQYFGPGTRLLVL.

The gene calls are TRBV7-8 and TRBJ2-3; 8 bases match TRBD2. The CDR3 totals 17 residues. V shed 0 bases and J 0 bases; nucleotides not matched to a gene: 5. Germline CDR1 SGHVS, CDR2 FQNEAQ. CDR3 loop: CASSLARAGGSTDTQYF. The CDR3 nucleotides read TGTGCCAGCAGCTTAGCTAGGGCGGGGGGAAGCACAGATACGCAGTATTTT.

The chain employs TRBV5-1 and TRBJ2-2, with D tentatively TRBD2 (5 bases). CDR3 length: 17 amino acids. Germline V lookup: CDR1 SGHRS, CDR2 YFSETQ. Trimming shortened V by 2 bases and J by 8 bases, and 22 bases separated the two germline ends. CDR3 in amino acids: CASSFKTEANGGGELFF. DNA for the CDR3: TGCGCCAGCAGCTTCAAGACGGAGGCTAATGGTGGTGGGGAGCTGTTTTTT.

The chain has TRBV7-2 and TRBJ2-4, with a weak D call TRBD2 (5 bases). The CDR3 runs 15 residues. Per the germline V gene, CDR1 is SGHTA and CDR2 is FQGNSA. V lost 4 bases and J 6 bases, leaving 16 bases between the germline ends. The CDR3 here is CASSSDSASGNIQYF. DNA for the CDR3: TGTGCCAGCAGCTCCGATAGCGCGAGTGGAAACATTCAGTACTTC.

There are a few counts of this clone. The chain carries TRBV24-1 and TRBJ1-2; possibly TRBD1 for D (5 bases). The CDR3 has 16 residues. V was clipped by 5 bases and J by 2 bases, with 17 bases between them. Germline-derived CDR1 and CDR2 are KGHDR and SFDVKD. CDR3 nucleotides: TGTGCCACCAGTGCCGGGGGGAAACGGATAAACTATGGCTACACCTTC. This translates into CATSAGGKRINYGYTF.

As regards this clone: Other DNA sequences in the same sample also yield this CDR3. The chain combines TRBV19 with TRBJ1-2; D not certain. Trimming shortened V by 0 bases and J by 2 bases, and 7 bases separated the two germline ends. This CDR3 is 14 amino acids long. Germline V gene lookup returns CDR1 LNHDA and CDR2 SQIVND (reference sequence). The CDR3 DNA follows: TGTGCCAGTAGTATAGAGGCCGGGAACTATGGCTACACCTTC. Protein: CASSIEAGNYGYTF.

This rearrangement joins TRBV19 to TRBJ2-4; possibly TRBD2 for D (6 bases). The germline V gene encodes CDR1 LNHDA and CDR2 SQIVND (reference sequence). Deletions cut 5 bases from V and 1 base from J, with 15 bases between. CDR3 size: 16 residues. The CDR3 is CASSEGLRGAKNIQYF. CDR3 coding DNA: TGTGCCAGTAGTGAGGGACTCCGCGGGGCCAAAAACATTCAGTACTTC.

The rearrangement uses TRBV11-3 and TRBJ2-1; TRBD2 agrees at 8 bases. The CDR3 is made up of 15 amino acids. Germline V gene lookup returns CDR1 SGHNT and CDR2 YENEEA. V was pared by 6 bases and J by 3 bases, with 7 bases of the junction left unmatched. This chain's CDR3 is CASSTSGGNYNEQFF. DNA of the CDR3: TGTGCCAGCAGTACGAGCGGGGGCAACTACAATGAGCAGTTCTTC. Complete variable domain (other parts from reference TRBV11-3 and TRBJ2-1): EAGVVQSPRYKIIEKKQPVAFWCNPISGHNTLYWYLQNLGQGPELLIRYENEEAVDDSQLPKDRFSAERLKGVDSTLKIQPAELGDSAVYLCASSTSGGNYNEQFFGPGTRLTVL.

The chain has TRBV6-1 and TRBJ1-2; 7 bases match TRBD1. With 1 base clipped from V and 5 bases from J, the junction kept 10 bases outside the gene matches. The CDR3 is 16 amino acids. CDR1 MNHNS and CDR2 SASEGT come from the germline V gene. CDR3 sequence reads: CASSEDGGGTPYGYTF. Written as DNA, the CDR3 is TGTGCCAGCAGTGAAGATGGAGGGGGCACCCCTTATGGCTACACCTTC.

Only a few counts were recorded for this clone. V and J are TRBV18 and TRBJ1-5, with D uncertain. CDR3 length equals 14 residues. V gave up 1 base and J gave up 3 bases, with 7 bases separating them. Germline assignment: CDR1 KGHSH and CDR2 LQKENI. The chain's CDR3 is CASSPQYNNQPQHF. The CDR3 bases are TGTGCCAGCTCACCACAGTACAACAATCAGCCCCAGCATTTT.

CDR3 sequence reads: CASSQGITGAAGNQPQHF. CDR3 DNA: TGTGCCAGCAGCCAAGGTATAACAGGGGCGGCTGGCAATCAGCCCCAGCATTTT. V and J are TRBV4-2 and TRBJ1-5; 7 bases fit TRBD1. V lost 1 base and J lost 2; bases outside the gene matches: 11. Germline loops: CDR1 LGHNA, CDR2 YNFKEQ. The CDR3 has 18 residues.